Listed below are T cell receptor beta chains from one sample, sequenced in a study of persistence of HIV-infected CD4 T cells. The repertoire was sequenced with immunoSEQ multiplex PCR; TCRdb's copy has only in-frame clones and lacks some. The sample includes about 64,000 clones, less than 85% of them seen just once. Antigens for these TCRs are unknown. Sequenced here: CD4+ T cells sorted from PBMCs after approximately 20-hour stimulation, sampled from a patient who received antiretroviral therapy. The receptor source for this set is an adult man with HIV who was CMV-seropositive. Each CDR3 is given with its conserved first and last residue. The D gene is left open where the match is weak. Clone size appears in some rows only: once, few, many, or a class for an expanded clone.

few | TRBJ2-7 | TRBV4-1 | TRBD2 | CASSQSGGGSSSYEQYF | TGCGCCAGCAGCCAATCTGGCGGGGGTTCCAGCTCCTACGAGCAGTACTTC
. | TRBJ2-6 | TRBV2 | TRBD1 | CATPGTGHSSGANVLTF | TGTGCCACCCCCGGGACAGGGCACTCGTCTGGGGCCAACGTCCTGACTTTC
. | TRBJ1-1 | TRBV5-5 | . | CASSTGPEAFF | TGTGCCAGCAGCACCGGGCCAGAAGCTTTCTTT
. | TRBJ2-7 | TRBV6-5 | TRBD1 | CASTLDRSSYEQYF | TGTGCCAGCACCTTGGACAGGAGCTCCTACGAGCAGTACTTC
. | TRBJ2-6 | TRBV19 | . | CASSIQGSSGANVLTF | TGTGCCAGTAGTATTCAAGGGTCATCTGGGGCCAACGTCCTGACTTTC
once | TRBJ2-1 | TRBV25-1 | TRBD2 | CASLGYYAGEEQFF | TGTGCCAGTCTAGGCTACTATGCGGGAGAAGAGCAGTTCTTC
. | TRBJ1-1 | TRBV3-1/TRBV3-2 | TRBD1 | CASSPGGVAEAFF | TGTGCCAGCAGCCCAGGGGGGGTCGCTGAAGCTTTCTTT
. | TRBJ2-7 | TRBV4-1 | . | CASSQEETSSYEQYF | TGCGCCAGCAGCCAAGAAGAGACTAGCTCCTACGAGCAGTACTTC
. | TRBJ2-1 | TRBV7-2 | . | CASSFKRSQNEQFF | TGTGCCAGCAGCTTTAAAAGAAGTCAAAATGAGCAGTTCTTC
. | TRBJ1-4 | TRBV28 | . | CASSLIGGRGNEKLFF | TGTGCCAGCAGTTTAATCGGAGGAAGAGGCAATGAAAAACTGTTTTTT
. | TRBJ1-2 | TRBV5-1 | TRBD1 | CASSLGNGQANYGYTF | TGCGCCAGCAGCTTGGGTAACGGACAGGCTAACTATGGCTACACCTTC
. | TRBJ1-2 | TRBV19 | . | CASSIRDPLNYGYTF | TGTGCCAGTAGTATCCGGGATCCGCTTAACTATGGCTACACCTTC
. | TRBJ1-6 | TRBV18 | . | CASSTDSNSPLHF | TGTGCCAGCTCGACGGACTCGAATTCACCCCTCCACTTT
once | TRBJ1-5 | TRBV19 | . | CASSISLTGLYQPQHF | TGTGCCAGTAGTATTTCGCTGACAGGACTTTATCAGCCCCAGCATTTT
. | TRBJ2-6 | TRBV5-4 | . | CASSLGGSGANVLTF | TGTGCCAGCAGCTTGGGGGGCTCTGGGGCCAACGTCCTGACTTTC
. | TRBJ1-2 | TRBV5-1 | TRBD1 | CASSLVSRGEDGYTF | TGCGCCAGCAGCTTGGTTTCCAGGGGGGAGGATGGCTACACCTTC
. | TRBJ2-7 | TRBV2 | . | CASSGGQGLAYEQYF | TGTGCCAGCAGTGGGGGACAGGGACTAGCTTACGAGCAGTACTTC
few | TRBJ1-2 | TRBV19 | TRBD1 | CASKGGDRGYGYTF | TGTGCCAGTAAGGGTGGGGACAGGGGCTATGGCTACACCTTC
. | TRBJ2-7 | TRBV6-5 | TRBD1 | CASSKIQGAAYEQYF | TGTGCCAGCAGTAAGATCCAGGGGGCCGCTTACGAGCAGTACTTC
. | TRBJ1-2 | TRBV3-1/TRBV3-2 | . | CASSLYRTVENYGYTF | TGTGCCAGCAGCCTGTATCGGACAGTTGAAAACTATGGCTACACCTTC
. | TRBJ1-2 | TRBV6-5 | . | CASSYSPNYGYTF | TGTGCCAGCAGTTACTCCCCTAACTATGGCTACACCTTC
. | TRBJ1-2 | TRBV28 | . | CASSDSGYGYTF | TGTGCCAGCAGTGATAGCGGGTATGGCTACACCTTC
. | TRBJ1-5 | TRBV7-8 | . | CASSQASGGDSNQPQHF | TGTGCCAGCAGCCAAGCCTCCGGGGGCGATAGCAATCAGCCCCAGCATTTT
. | TRBJ1-5 | TRBV5-1 | TRBD1 | CASSQGDKTDGQPQHF | TGCGCCAGCAGCCAGGGGGACAAAACAGACGGTCAGCCCCAGCATTTT
. | TRBJ2-2 | TRBV5-6 | TRBD1 | CASSPQDRAHTGELFF | TGTGCCAGCAGCCCTCAGGACAGGGCCCACACCGGGGAGCTGTTTTTT
. | TRBJ2-7 | TRBV18 | TRBD1 | CASSPVGGTGSYEQYF | TGTGCCAGCTCACCTGTCGGTGGGACAGGCTCCTACGAGCAGTACTTC
. | TRBJ1-4 | TRBV19 | . | CASSISATNEKLFF | TGTGCCAGTAGTATCAGTGCAACTAATGAAAAACTGTTTTTT
. | TRBJ2-2 | TRBV28 | . | CASSHPTGHGELFF | TGTGCCAGCAGTCACCCGACGGGGCACGGGGAGCTGTTTTTT
. | TRBJ2-7 | TRBV11-3 | . | CASSPKGGSYEQYF | TGTGCCAGCAGCCCCAAAGGGGGGTCCTACGAGCAGTACTTC
. | TRBJ2-3 | TRBV19 | . | CASSLYRAATDTQYF | TGTGCCAGTAGTCTATACAGGGCAGCCACAGATACGCAGTATTTT
. | TRBJ1-2 | TRBV7-6 | . | CASSPLRDSIGYTF | TGTGCCAGCAGCCCCCTAAGGGATAGCATCGGCTACACCTTC
. | TRBJ1-1 | TRBV5-5 | . | CASSFALRTEAFF | TGTGCCAGCAGCTTTGCATTGAGGACTGAAGCTTTCTTT
. | TRBJ1-4 | TRBV5-6 | TRBD1 | CASSPDRSNEKLFF | TGTGCCAGCAGTCCGGACAGGTCTAATGAAAAACTGTTTTTT
. | TRBJ1-2 | TRBV11-2 | . | CASSLGDHYGYTF | TGTGCCAGCAGCTTAGGGGACCACTATGGCTACACCTTC
once | TRBJ1-1 | TRBV5-1 | . | CASTENSNTEAFF | TGCGCCAGCACCGAGAATTCGAACACTGAAGCTTTCTTT
. | TRBJ1-5 | TRBV18 | . | CASSPGLNQPQHF | TGTGCCAGCTCCCCTGGCCTCAATCAGCCCCAGCATTTT
few | TRBJ1-1 | TRBV18 | . | CASSPPLRNTEAFF | TGTGCCAGCTCACCACCCCTTAGGAACACTGAAGCTTTCTTT
. | TRBJ2-4 | TRBV5-4 | . | CASSPGGAAAKNIQYF | TGTGCCAGCAGCCCGGGTGGAGCGGCTGCCAAAAACATTCAGTACTTC
. | TRBJ2-2 | TRBV9 | . | CASSVEAAAGELFF | TGTGCCAGCAGCGTAGAGGCGGCCGCCGGGGAGCTGTTTTTT
. | TRBJ2-1 | TRBV11-2 | TRBD2 | CASSLGRKIAGVSYNEQFF | TGTGCCAGCAGCTTAGGACGAAAAATAGCGGGGGTTTCCTACAATGAGCAGTTCTTC
. | TRBJ2-7 | TRBV10-2 | TRBD1 | CASSVPGQTREQYF | TGCGCCAGCAGTGTCCCGGGACAGACGCGCGAGCAGTACTTC
few | TRBJ2-2 | TRBV4-1 | . | CASSQQTGARAGELFF | TGCGCCAGCAGCCAGCAGACCGGGGCGAGGGCCGGGGAGCTGTTTTTT
. | TRBJ2-4 | TRBV20-1 | . | CSASTGWVDIQYF | TGCAGTGCTAGTACAGGTTGGGTCGACATTCAGTACTTC
. | TRBJ1-4 | TRBV5-5 | . | CASSLGGGHLNEKLFF | TGTGCCAGCAGCTTGGGGGGAGGGCATCTTAATGAAAAACTGTTTTTT
once | TRBJ2-2 | TRBV29-1 | . | CSVEDPVTNGELFF | TGCAGCGTTGAAGATCCAGTAACAAACGGGGAGCTGTTTTTT
. | TRBJ2-3 | TRBV27 | . | CASSPTDIMGDTQYF | TGTGCCAGCAGTCCAACGGACATAATGGGAGATACGCAGTATTTT
. | TRBJ1-2 | TRBV9 | . | CASSVGGGPGGYTF | TGTGCCAGCAGCGTAGGAGGAGGTCCGGGGGGCTACACCTTC
. | TRBJ1-2 | TRBV6-6 | . | CASSFGGAHYGYTF | TGTGCCAGCAGCTTTGGGGGCGCACACTATGGCTACACCTTC
. | TRBJ2-7 | TRBV14 | . | CASSQGGVGEQYF | TGTGCCAGCAGCCAAGGCGGGGTGGGGGAGCAGTACTTC
. | TRBJ1-2 | TRBV5-1 | TRBD1 | CASRTGQGTGGYTF | TGCGCCAGCAGAACGGGACAGGGGACCGGAGGCTACACCTTC
. | TRBJ1-1 | TRBV30 | TRBD1 | CAWSKRDSMNTEAFF | TGTGCCTGGTCGAAGAGGGACAGTATGAACACTGAAGCTTTCTTT
many | TRBJ1-2 | TRBV6-1 | TRBD1 | CASSEGTGLYGYTF | TGTGCCAGCAGTGAAGGGACAGGCCTGTACGGCTACACCTTC
few | TRBJ2-6 | TRBV4-1 | . | CASSQDSQGTGANVLTF | TGCGCCAGCAGCCAAGATAGTCAGGGAACTGGGGCCAACGTCCTGACTTTC
. | TRBJ1-5 | TRBV6-2/TRBV6-3 | . | CASSYTAQPQHF | TGTGCCAGCAGTTACACAGCCCAGCCCCAGCATTTT
. | TRBJ2-7 | TRBV6-5 | TRBD1 | CASSYSWTGVSYEQYF | TGTGCCAGCAGTTACTCCTGGACAGGGGTATCCTACGAGCAGTACTTC
. | TRBJ2-7 | TRBV12-3/TRBV12-4 | . | CASALSEEQYF | TGTGCCAGCGCTCTATCGGAAGAGCAGTACTTC